This TCR beta chain was sequenced in a study of human T cells and chemical hapten exposure (dated by TCRdb to the early 2020s). General notes on the study: For sensitization, 2% DPC in acetone was applied to a 2 cm by 2 cm area of upper inner arm skin. Throughout the roughly 25-week study period, patients were also given weekly therapeutic DPC doses on the scalp. Patch testing was done on the upper back using Finn chambers containing 0.01% DPC, and results were scored after 6 days according to International Contact Dermatitis Research Group standards. The patient cohort, mostly female, included alopecia areata with under or over 50% scalp involvement, alopecia totalis and alopecia universalis. Libraries were pooled for sequencing, and variation in per-sample TCR yields was attributed mainly to small differences in library volumes within the pool. Peripheral blood TCR repertoire changes were tracked in vivo in alopecia patients during primary and secondary sensitization to the hapten diphenylcyclopropenone (DPC). Blood was sampled from patients pre-sensitization (week 0) and at 2, 6 and about 24 weeks after DPC sensitization. For TCR sequencing, blood came from 25 to 35 alopecia patients at anywhere from one to four time points (pre-sensitization, 2, 6 and 24 weeks).

The library was prepared using RACE. Sequencing was carried out with a NextSeq 500. Library preparation attached unique molecular identifiers to individual cDNA molecules for quantitative, reproducible TCR counting. For every blood RNA sample, sequencing covered both the TCR alpha and TCR beta chains. Per the original workflow: The median number of TCRs per sample was some 100,000, ranging from about 20,000 to 690,600. V, J and CDR3 annotation of the TCR reads was performed with the Decombinator software suite. To make PS versus PT1 abundance plots, every sample was subsampled to the same number of TCRs (28,000). Expanded TCRs were defined as absent before sensitization and observed at least eight times at the 2-week time point. The raw public data were reprocessed by TCRdb itself: fastp quality trimming at Q25, MiXCR clonotype calling, in-frame beta chains only. Each CDR3 protein appears once, grouped with its most common genes and DNA. TCRdb's processing, not the authors' own work, is the source of the V and J calls. Across this sample there are roughly 200,000 distinct CDR3 sequences, with about 25% seen only once. Roughly 2.5% of the sample is taken by the ten largest.

Looking up the germline V gene yields CDR1 SGHTA and CDR2 FQGNSA. V is reduced by 8 bases and J by 9 bases, leaving a spacing of 17 bases between them. Reading from cysteine to phenylalanine, the CDR3 counts 13 amino acids. Only CDR3 DNA is held: 39 bases, read in frame from base 1. A note on this clonotype: Its antigen remains undetermined. Per-nucleotide qualities are absent, and no much larger clonotype sits a single base away.

The time point label, read with the paper, signifies: patch test 3, about 24 weeks after DPC sensitization. The sample's treatment or condition label is to be understood as: therapeutic diphenylcyclopropenone sensitization with weekly scalp DPC. Blood at each patch-test visit was drawn before the patch test was applied. Patients were eligible if aged 18 to 70, diagnosed with alopecia and judged suitable for DPC therapy, and pregnant patients were excluded. Total RNA was isolated from unfractionated whole blood collected in Tempus Blood RNA tubes. Overall study results and their limits: No change with DPC sensitization was found in the number of TCRs above 1 in 1000 frequency, and no evidence of global repertoire structure alterations was found. Significantly more large CDR3 similarity clusters were formed by expanded TCRs than by pre-sensitization or healthy control sets, consistent with antigen-driven responses. After repeated subsampling, changes were observed in the strength of the expansion versus patch-test correlation and in the threshold at which the correlation became significant. Patch test score correlated positively with the number of PT1 expanded TCRs, reaching significance at thresholds 8, 16 and 32 but not at 4. Alopecia, a presumed autoimmune disease, was present in all patients, so the immune response of the patients might differ from that of healthy individuals.

This clonotype was sampled from a woman aged 40 to 55 with alopecia areata. Some clones in this sample may be carry-over from other donors' samples. Recombination joined TRBV7-2 with TRBJ2-1, with the D gene possibly TRBD1 or TRBD2, each one fitting 5 bases. The sample was whole blood, taken in connection with sensitization to the hapten diphenylcyclopropenone (DPC). In nucleotides, the sequence is TGTGCCAGCCAAGTCCCCGGGACGAGTGAGCAGTTCTTC. The resulting protein is CASQVPGTSEQFF.